The following is a TCR beta chain sequence with its context. These data belong to a study of blood T cell repertoires in COVID-19. Turning to the study itself: Sample material is recorded as cDNA or gDNA derived from T cells, B-cell-depleted T cells, or PBMCs.

Original data processing: Nucleated cell number was recorded as an estimate derived from reference gene primer amplification. TCRdb keeps only in-frame clones here, not all; method: immunoSEQ multiplex PCR. That table furnishes V, J and clone size, whereas the DNA furnished D and trimming. The table has approximately 250,000 clones, around four fifths seen once; the top ten hold about 4%. The CDR3 totals 14 residues. Germline loops: CDR1 MNHEY, CDR2 SVGEGT. Trimming removed 2 bases from V and 5 bases from J, with 10 bases in between. The study recruited people aged 18 to 89 years across around 23 US areas. The study assigned cohorts using participant-reported clinical history.

This clonotype was obtained from a man between 25 and 39 years old with acute COVID-19. This chain uses TRBV6-2 or TRBV6-3 with TRBJ1-5, with D uncertain. Material for sequencing was PBMCs or T cells enriched from blood (not recorded which). The CDR3 here is CASSYGQNYQPQHF. The CDR3 region has the DNA TGTGCCAGCAGTTACGGGCAGAACTATCAGCCCCAGCATTTT.